Below are 14 T cell receptor beta chains sequenced from a single sample in a study of blood T cell repertoires in COVID-19. Assay used: immunoSEQ multiplex PCR; TCRdb lists only in-frame clones, some missing. This table holds tens of thousands of clones, 84% found once. The sample comprised peripheral blood. These receptors all stem from a man in his sixties with COVID-19, enrolled during active disease.

This sequence joins TRBV24-1 and TRBJ1-2; D remains unclear. The CDR3 extends over 13 amino acids. V lost 3 bases and J lost 0, with 4 bases in between. CDR1 is KGHDR and CDR2 is SFDVKD in the germline V gene. CDR3 nucleotide sequence: TGTGCCACCAGTGATGAGACTAACTATGGCTACACCTTC. Translating gives CATSDETNYGYTF.

The V call is TRBV21-1, the J call TRBJ2-1; no check of the table's D call, TRBD2, against the DNA was made. TRBV21-1 is marked as a pseudogene. The CDR3 runs to 16 residues. Written as DNA, the CDR3 is TGTGCCAGCAGCAATGGGACTAGCGGCCCCTACAATGAGCAGTTCTTC. It translates to CASSNGTSGPYNEQFF.

This chain connects TRBV18 to TRBJ2-5; 11 bases agree with TRBD1. Trimming took 8 bases from V and 5 from J; bases not matched to a gene: 10. The germline CDR1 and CDR2 sequences are KGHSH and LQKENI. The CDR3 sequence is 15 residues long. CDR3 DNA: TGTGCCAGCACCGTTGGACAGGGGGCTGAGGAGACCCAGTACTTC. This gives the protein CASTVGQGAEETQYF.

The gene calls are TRBV9 and TRBJ2-1; TRBD1 aligns across 7 bases. Germline V lookup: CDR1 SGDLS, CDR2 YYNGEE. The junction had 2 bases not matched to a gene; V was cut back by 0 bases and J by 2 bases. The CDR3 sequence is 15 residues long. CDR3 region: CASSVEGAAYNEQFF. In DNA form, the CDR3 reads TGTGCCAGCAGCGTAGAGGGGGCGGCCTACAATGAGCAGTTCTTC.

The genes are TRBV5-1 and TRBJ1-1, with 10 bases fitting TRBD1. V dropped 0 bases and J dropped 11; count of bases not matched to a gene: 4. The CDR3 length is 13 residues. The germline V gene has CDR1 SGHRS and CDR2 YFSETQ. Here the CDR3 reads CASSLDGQGDAFF. CDR3 coding DNA: TGCGCCAGCAGCTTGGATGGACAGGGGGATGCTTTCTTT.

The chain links TRBV3-1 (or the pseudogene TRBV3-2) to TRBJ1-6, with 9 positions matching TRBD1. Germline V CDR1 and CDR2: LGHDT, YNNKEL (reference sequence). This CDR3 spans 15 amino acids. Trimming cost V 5 bases and J 9 bases; bases outside gene matches: 8. In DNA, the CDR3 is TGTGCCAGCAGCGCGGGGACAGGGCTAGGTTCACCCCTCCACTTT. Protein product: CASSAGTGLGSPLHF.

This sequence joins TRBV19 and TRBJ1-1; tentative D call: TRBD1 (6 bases). Germline V gene data show CDR1 as LNHDA and CDR2 as SQIVND (reference sequence). The CDR3 has 12 residues. V dropped 5 bases and J dropped 7 bases, with 11 bases sitting between them. Here the CDR3 DNA reads TGTGCCAGTAGTCCCGACAGGATTGAAGCTTTCTTT. Translating gives CASSPDRIEAFF. Combining the CDR3 with reference TRBV19 and TRBJ1-1 gives the whole variable domain DGGITQSPKYLFRKEGQNVTLSCEQNLNHDAMYWYRQDPGQGLRLIYYSQIVNDFQKGDIAEGYSVSREKKESFPLTVTSAQKNPTAFYLCASSPDRIEAFFGQGTRLTVV.

The chain couples TRBV29-1 to TRBJ2-1; 12 nucleotides agree with TRBD2. The V and J ends lost 1 base and 5 bases, in that order; junction bases with no gene match: 3. The V gene's germline CDR1 is SQVTM and CDR2 ANQGSEA. The CDR3 runs to 15 residues. The CDR3 DNA is TGCAGCGTTGAAGCTAGCGGGAGGGCCAACAATGAGCAGTTCTTC. Translated, it gives CSVEASGRANNEQFF.

V is TRBV10-3 and J is TRBJ2-7, with TRBD1 matching over 7 bases. CDR3 length: 12 residues. V lost 9 bases, J lost 5 bases, and 7 bases stayed unmatched. Germline-derived CDR1 and CDR2 are ENHRY and SYGVKD. The CDR3 DNA sequence: TGTGCCATAAAGACAGGGACGGACGAGCAGTACTTC. It yields the protein CAIKTGTDEQYF.

CDR3 bases: TGTGCCAGCAGTTTAGGGGGCACAGGGGACGGCTACACCTTC. Residues: CASSLGGTGDGYTF. This sequence joins TRBV28 and TRBJ1-2, with TRBD1 identical over 7 bases. Looked up from germline, CDR1 is MDHEN and CDR2 is SYDVKM. This CDR3 has 14 residues. After removal of 2 bases from V and 8 bases from J, the junction contained 8 bases not matched to a gene.

The chain has TRBV5-1 and TRBJ1-6, with TRBD1 matching over 8 bases. Per the germline V gene, CDR1 is SGHRS and CDR2 is YFSETQ. The V and J ends lost 0 bases and 5 bases, in that order; junction bases with no gene match: 4. The CDR3 is 16 amino acids. The DNA of the CDR3 is TGCGCCAGCAGCTTGGCAGGGACAGGCAATAATTCACCCCTCCACTTT. Its protein is CASSLAGTGNNSPLHF. Combining the CDR3 with reference TRBV5-1 and TRBJ1-6 gives the whole variable domain KAGVTQTPRYLIKTRGQQVTLSCSPISGHRSVSWYQQTPGQGLQFLFEYFSETQRNKGNFPGRFSGRQFSNSRSEMNVSTLELGDSALYLCASSLAGTGNNSPLHFGNGTRLTVT.

V gene TRBV6-5 combines with J gene TRBJ2-3; D possibly corresponds to TRBD2 (7 bases). Germline CDR1 reads MNHEY; CDR2 reads SVGAGI. CDR3 length: 16 amino acids. V was shortened by 4 bases and J by 3 bases, with 17 bases between the two germline ends. CDR3 amino acids: CASSSPGGRVTDTQYF. The CDR3 coding sequence is TGTGCCAGCAGTTCCCCCGGGGGGCGGGTTACAGATACGCAGTATTTT.

This clone was seen a handful of times. This chain links TRBV15 with TRBJ2-5, with TRBD2 as a possible D gene (6 bases). V lost 3 bases and J 4 bases, leaving 9 bases between the germline ends. Germline V gene data show CDR1 as LNHNV and CDR2 as YYDKDF (reference sequence). This CDR3 contains 13 residues. CDR3 residues: CATSSREVETQYF. CDR3 coding DNA: TGTGCCACCAGCAGCAGGGAGGTAGAGACCCAGTACTTC.

CDR3 region: CASSPTLGAGVGYEQYF. In nucleotides, the CDR3 is TGTGCCAGCAGCCCCACTCTTGGTGCGGGAGTTGGTTACGAGCAGTACTTC. The chain combines TRBV11-2 with TRBJ2-7; TRBD2 matches at 7 bases. This CDR3 has 17 residues. The ends lost 5 bases at V and 4 bases at J; junction bases unmatched: 17. CDR1 and CDR2 (germline): SGHAT, FQNNGV.